The 18 T cell receptor beta chains below come from one sample, sequenced in a study of cytomegalovirus exposure and HLA in healthy donors. PCR involved 60 Vbeta and 13 Jbeta primers. The data were produced by immunoSEQ multiplex PCR, yet TCRdb's version contains in-frame clones alone and is incomplete. Of some 110,000 clones listed, around 84% are singletons. The sample consisted of PBMCs. These receptors were obtained from a man aged 30 to 39 in good health and CMV-seronegative.

The J gene is TRBJ2-3, the V gene TRBV2; D ambiguous. The CDR3 loop spans 15 amino acids. The V gene lost 0 bases and the J gene lost 1 base, with 8 bases spanning the gap. Germline lookup yields CDR1 SNHLY and CDR2 FYNNEI. Here the CDR3 reads CASSEALRGTDTQYF. CDR3 in DNA: TGTGCCAGCAGTGAAGCGCTTCGGGGCACAGATACGCAGTATTTT. The complete variable domain, with remaining parts taken from reference TRBV2 and TRBJ2-3, reads EPEVTQTPSHQVTQMGQEVILRCVPISNHLYFYWYRQILGQKVEFLVSFYNNEISEKSEIFDDQFSVERPDGSNFTLKIRSTKLEDSAMYFCASSEALRGTDTQYFGPGTRLTVL.

The chain combines TRBV6-5 with TRBJ2-7, with D maybe TRBD1 (5 bases). This CDR3 contains 15 residues. V lost 6 bases to trimming and J lost 0 bases, with 15 bases between them. Looked up from germline, CDR1 is MNHEY and CDR2 is SVGAGI. The CDR3 nucleotides read TGTGCCAGCAGCTTTACCAGGGTGAGCTCCTACGAGCAGTACTTC. This codes for CASSFTRVSSYEQYF.

The chain has TRBV7-9 and TRBJ1-6, with D hard to call. The length of the CDR3 is 13 residues. V was shortened by 8 bases and J by 7 bases, with 12 bases between the two germline ends. CDR1 SEHNR and CDR2 FQNEAQ come from the germline V gene (reference sequence). The CDR3 DNA sequence: TGTGCCAGCGGGCGAGCTATCAATTCACCCCTCCACTTT. As protein: CASGRAINSPLHF.

The rearrangement links TRBV9 to TRBJ2-2; tentatively, D is TRBD2 (5 bases). This CDR3 has 16 residues. Germline CDR1 and CDR2: SGDLS and YYNGEE. V was clipped by 4 bases and J by 1 base, with 14 bases between them. The CDR3 DNA sequence: TGTGCCAGCAGCCCCAACGGAGGACGGAACACCGGGGAGCTGTTTTTT. This sequence encodes CASSPNGGRNTGELFF.

This rearrangement joins TRBV18 to TRBJ1-1; no clear D. The V gene lost 4 bases and the J gene lost 2 bases, with 11 bases spanning the gap. The CDR3 sequence is 14 residues long. Germline V CDR1 and CDR2: KGHSH, LQKENI. CDR3 nucleotides: TGTGCCAGCTCACTTACTCGGGGAAACACTGAAGCTTTCTTT. It is translated as CASSLTRGNTEAFF. Full variable domain (remainder filled in from reference TRBV18 and TRBJ1-1): NAGVMQNPRHLVRRRGQEARLRCSPMKGHSHVYWYRQLPEEGLKFMVYLQKENIIDESGMPKERFSAEFPKEGPSILRIQQVVRGDSAAYFCASSLTRGNTEAFFGQGTRLTVV.

This clone was observed a few times. The chain combines TRBV9 with TRBJ2-5; possible D gene TRBD2, 6 bases. V gave up 1 base and J gave up 2 bases, with 18 bases separating them. The CDR3 loop spans 17 amino acids. Germline V gene lookup returns CDR1 SGDLS and CDR2 YYNGEE. In nucleotides, the CDR3 is TGTGCCAGCAGCGTATCCCCCCAGGGACTCGGTCAAGAGACCCAGTACTTC. It codes for CASSVSPQGLGQETQYF.

This clone showed up just once. J is TRBJ1-2 and V is TRBV6-5, with D possibly matching TRBD1 (5 bases). Trimming removed 2 bases at V and 7 bases at J, with 17 bases between. Germline lookup yields CDR1 MNHEY and CDR2 SVGAGI. The CDR3 is 15 amino acids. The CDR3 is CASSYRIREFSGYTF. In nucleotides, the CDR3 is TGTGCCAGCAGTTACCGGATCAGGGAATTCTCTGGCTACACCTTC.

This chain joins TRBV5-1 and TRBJ2-3, with 9 positions matching TRBD2. The CDR3 covers 14 residues. Trimming removed 4 bases from V and 1 base from J; junction bases left unmatched: 1. Germline CDR1 reads SGHRS; CDR2 reads YFSETQ. The CDR3 loop reads CASSRTSGTDTQYF. The CDR3, as DNA: TGCGCCAGCAGCCGGACTAGCGGCACAGATACGCAGTATTTT. The variable domain in full, with the rest retrieved from reference TRBV5-1 and TRBJ2-3, is KAGVTQTPRYLIKTRGQQVTLSCSPISGHRSVSWYQQTPGQGLQFLFEYFSETQRNKGNFPGRFSGRQFSNSRSEMNVSTLELGDSALYLCASSRTSGTDTQYFGPGTRLTVL.

V and J are TRBV27 and TRBJ2-7; D uncertain. The CDR3 is 16 residues long. Germline CDR1 MNHEY, CDR2 SMNVEV (reference sequence). Deletions cut 0 bases from V and 2 bases from J, with 14 bases between. For the CDR3, the DNA is TGTGCCAGCAGTTTATCGGCCCAACAGAACCCCTACGAGCAGTACTTC. Translated: CASSLSAQQNPYEQYF.

This clone was seen a single time. The chain employs TRBV11-2 and TRBJ1-3; D perhaps matches TRBD1 (6 bases). The V end lost 4 bases, the J end lost 0 bases, and 10 bases lay between the germline ends. This CDR3 comprises 15 residues. Germline CDR1 reads SGHAT; CDR2 reads FQNNGV. CDR3 in amino acids: CASSSAGASGNTIYF. As DNA, the CDR3 is TGTGCCAGCAGCTCGGCGGGGGCCTCTGGAAACACCATATATTTT.

This clone was observed a handful of times. V and J are TRBV7-8 and TRBJ1-5; 7 bases fit TRBD1. With 3 bases clipped from V and 4 bases from J, the junction kept 6 bases outside the gene matches. The CDR3 loop spans 15 amino acids. In germline, CDR1 is SGHVS, CDR2 FQNEAQ. The CDR3 protein is CASSFRRDSNQPQHF. As DNA, the CDR3 is TGTGCCAGCAGCTTCCGGCGGGACAGTAATCAGCCCCAGCATTTT. Full variable domain (missing parts from reference TRBV7-8 and TRBJ1-5): GAGVSQSPRYKVAKRGQDVALRCDPISGHVSLFWYQQALGQGPEFLTYFQNEAQLDKSGLPSDRFFAERPEGSVSTLKIQRTQQEDSAVYLCASSFRRDSNQPQHFGDGTRLSIL.

This clone was counted between two and nine times. CDR3 coding DNA: TGTGCCAGCAGCACCCGGGACAGCTACATGAACACTGAAGCTTTCTTT. It codes for CASSTRDSYMNTEAFF. V is TRBV11-2 and J is TRBJ1-1; 7 nucleotides agree with TRBD1. The V segment lost 5 bases and the J segment 0 bases; nucleotides outside the gene matches: 9. The CDR3 extends over 16 amino acids. Per the germline V gene, CDR1 is SGHAT and CDR2 is FQNNGV.

The gene calls are TRBV19 and TRBJ1-5, with unresolved D. The CDR3 runs 15 residues. V was shortened by 1 base and J by 2 bases, with 9 bases between the two germline ends. The germline V gene has CDR1 LNHDA and CDR2 SQIVND (reference sequence). The CDR3 DNA reads TGTGCCAGTAGTATAGGAGGTTTGGGCAATCAGCCCCAGCATTTT. Translating gives CASSIGGLGNQPQHF. The variable domain in full, with the rest retrieved from reference TRBV19 and TRBJ1-5, is DGGITQSPKYLFRKEGQNVTLSCEQNLNHDAMYWYRQDPGQGLRLIYYSQIVNDFQKGDIAEGYSVSREKKESFPLTVTSAQKNPTAFYLCASSIGGLGNQPQHFGDGTRLSIL.

This chain links TRBV7-8 with TRBJ1-5; D possibly corresponds to TRBD1 (5 bases). Trimming left V 7 bases short and J 0 bases short, with 10 bases between. Germline V gives CDR1 SGHVS, CDR2 FQNEAQ. The CDR3 runs 14 residues. CDR3 DNA: TGTGCCAGCAAGCTTGGGGCTAGCAATCAGCCCCAGCATTTT. Amino acid sequence: CASKLGASNQPQHF.

This clone has a handful of counts. The chain links TRBV4-3 to TRBJ2-1; TRBD2 matches 7 bases. This CDR3 has 15 amino acids. The V gene's germline CDR1 is LGHNA and CDR2 YSLEER. V dropped 3 bases and J dropped 0; count of bases not matched to a gene: 2. For the CDR3, the DNA is TGCGCCAGCAGCCACGGGGGGAGCTCCTACAATGAGCAGTTCTTC. Residues: CASSHGGSSYNEQFF.

The chain couples TRBV5-1 to TRBJ2-4, with 14 bases that match TRBD2. CDR3 length equals 16 residues. J gave up 8 bases and V 4 bases, and 8 bases lay outside the gene matches. The V gene's germline CDR1 is SGHRS and CDR2 YFSETQ. CDR3 coding DNA: TGCGCCAGCAGCCTAGGGACTAGCGGGGGCGCGGACATTCAGTACTTC. Amino acid sequence: CASSLGTSGGADIQYF. Using reference TRBV5-1 and TRBJ2-4 for the parts outside the CDR3, the full variable domain is KAGVTQTPRYLIKTRGQQVTLSCSPISGHRSVSWYQQTPGQGLQFLFEYFSETQRNKGNFPGRFSGRQFSNSRSEMNVSTLELGDSALYLCASSLGTSGGADIQYFGAGTRLSVL.

This clone was seen just once. The chain couples TRBV4-3 to TRBJ1-2; perhaps TRBD1 as D (6 bases). This CDR3 is built from 14 residues. Germline V CDR1 and CDR2: LGHNA, YSLEER. The ends were cut back, 4 bases at V and 6 bases at J, with 15 bases in the middle. The CDR3 is CASSPRHGDNGYTF. DNA of the CDR3: TGCGCCAGCAGCCCTCGGCATGGGGACAATGGCTACACCTTC.

The sample holds one count of this clone. The gene calls are TRBV10-1 and TRBJ1-3; 7 bases agree with TRBD1. The CDR3 is 20 amino acids. Germline values: CDR1 WNHNN, CDR2 SYGVQD (reference sequence). J was trimmed by 0 bases and V by 7 bases; bases with no gene match: 21. The CDR3 loop reads CASKKGRRDRSRGSGNTIYF. The DNA for the CDR3 is TGCGCCAGCAAAAAGGGGAGAAGGGACAGATCCCGAGGCTCTGGAAACACCATATATTTT.